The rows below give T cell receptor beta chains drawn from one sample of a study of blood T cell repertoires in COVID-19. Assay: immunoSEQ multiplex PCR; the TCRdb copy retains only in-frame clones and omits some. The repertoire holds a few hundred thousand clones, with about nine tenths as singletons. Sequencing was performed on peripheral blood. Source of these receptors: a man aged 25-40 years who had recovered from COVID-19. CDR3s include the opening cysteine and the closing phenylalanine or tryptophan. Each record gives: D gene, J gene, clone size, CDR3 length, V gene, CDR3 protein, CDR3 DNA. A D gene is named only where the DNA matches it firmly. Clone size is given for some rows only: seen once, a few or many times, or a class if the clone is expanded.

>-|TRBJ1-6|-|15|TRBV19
CASSIGSGEYSPLHF
TGTGCCAGTAGTATCGGGTCAGGGGAATATTCACCCCTCCACTTT
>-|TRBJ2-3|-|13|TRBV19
CASRRQAWGTQYF
TGTGCCAGTAGGCGACAGGCATGGGGAACGCAGTATTTT
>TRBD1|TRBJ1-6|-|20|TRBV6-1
CASSDEDRRFHYSYNSPLHF
TGTGCCAGCAGTGATGAGGACAGGCGCTTCCACTACTCCTATAATTCACCCCTCCACTTT
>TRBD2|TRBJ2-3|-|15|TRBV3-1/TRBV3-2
CASSEIAGGTDTQYF
TGTGCCAGCAGCGAAATAGCGGGGGGAACAGATACGCAGTATTTT
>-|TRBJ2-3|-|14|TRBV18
CASNRDTNTDTQYF
TGTGCCAGCAACCGGGACACAAACACAGATACGCAGTATTTT
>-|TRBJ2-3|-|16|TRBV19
CASTPRDMGGTDTQYF
TGTGCCAGTACCCCCCGGGACATGGGGGGCACAGATACGCAGTATTTT
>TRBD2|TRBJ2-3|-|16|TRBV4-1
CASSPLAGGTADTQYF
TGCGCCAGCAGCCCACTAGCGGGGGGGACGGCAGATACGCAGTATTTT
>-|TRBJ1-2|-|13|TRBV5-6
CASSETPNYGYTF
TGTGCCAGCAGCGAGACACCAAACTATGGCTACACCTTC
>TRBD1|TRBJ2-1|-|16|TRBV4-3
CASSHIGQGSYNEQFF
TGCGCCAGCAGCCACATAGGACAGGGAAGCTACAATGAGCAGTTCTTC
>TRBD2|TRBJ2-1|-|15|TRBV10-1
CASSEGGGGAHEQFF
TGCGCCAGCAGTGAAGGAGGCGGGGGGGCACATGAGCAGTTCTTC
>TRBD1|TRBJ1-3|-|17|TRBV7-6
CASRQAFRGLAGNTIYF
TGTGCCAGCAGACAAGCTTTCAGGGGGCTCGCGGGAAACACCATATATTTT
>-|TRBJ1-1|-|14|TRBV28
CASSFFRVDTEAFF
TGTGCCAGCAGTTTTTTCAGGGTTGACACTGAAGCTTTCTTT
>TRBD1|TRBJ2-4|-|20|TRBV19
CASSPWVDREKQLAKNIQYF
TGTGCCAGTAGTCCTTGGGTAGACAGGGAAAAACAATTAGCCAAAAACATTCAGTACTTC
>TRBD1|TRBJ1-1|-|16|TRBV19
CASSPQAGGVGTEAFF
TGTGCCAGTAGCCCACAGGCAGGGGGCGTTGGGACTGAAGCTTTCTTT
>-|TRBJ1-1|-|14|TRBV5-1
CASSLGSWQAEAFF
TGCGCCAGCAGCTTGGGCTCGTGGCAGGCTGAAGCTTTCTTT
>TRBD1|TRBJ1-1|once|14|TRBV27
CASSLRDSITEAFF
TGTGCCAGCAGTCTAAGGGACAGCATCACTGAAGCTTTCTTT
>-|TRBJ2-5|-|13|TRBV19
CASSVQRQGTQYF
TGTGCCAGTAGTGTACAACGGCAGGGGACCCAGTACTTC
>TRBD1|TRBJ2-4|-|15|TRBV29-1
CSVAGTGVTKNIQYF
TGCAGCGTCGCCGGGACAGGGGTTACCAAAAACATTCAGTACTTC
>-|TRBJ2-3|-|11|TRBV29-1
CSSLRQVAQYF
TGCAGCTCCTTGAGACAGGTTGCGCAGTATTTT
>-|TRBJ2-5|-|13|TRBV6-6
CASSYPGEETQYF
TGTGCCAGCAGTTACCCCGGAGAAGAGACCCAGTACTTC
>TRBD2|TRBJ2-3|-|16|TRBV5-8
CASSWDLAGSTDTQYF
TGTGCCAGCAGCTGGGACCTAGCGGGATCTACAGATACGCAGTATTTT
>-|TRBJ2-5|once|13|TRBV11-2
CASSFDREETQYF
TGTGCCAGCAGCTTTGATCGCGAAGAGACCCAGTACTTC
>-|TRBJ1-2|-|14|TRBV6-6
CASSYTGIGYGYTF
TGTGCCAGCAGTTACACCGGGATTGGCTATGGCTACACCTTC
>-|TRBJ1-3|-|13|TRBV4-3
CASGNRAGNTIYF
TGCGCCAGCGGTAACAGGGCTGGAAACACCATATATTTT
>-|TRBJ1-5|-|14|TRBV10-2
CASSEPDPLGPQHF
TGCGCCAGCAGTGAGCCGGATCCCCTAGGGCCCCAGCATTTT
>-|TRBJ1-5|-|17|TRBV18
CASSGTRARFGDQPQHF
TGTGCCAGCTCGGGGACACGGGCCCGATTTGGTGATCAGCCCCAGCATTTT
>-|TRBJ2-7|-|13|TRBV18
CASSRAAAYEQYF
TGTGCCAGCTCACGGGCAGCTGCCTACGAGCAGTACTTC
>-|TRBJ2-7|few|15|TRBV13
CASSLIGAFSYEQYF
TGTGCCAGCAGCCTCATAGGGGCCTTCTCCTACGAGCAGTACTTC
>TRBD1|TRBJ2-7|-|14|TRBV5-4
CASSMTGDFYEQYF
TGTGCCAGCAGCATGACAGGGGACTTCTACGAGCAGTACTTC
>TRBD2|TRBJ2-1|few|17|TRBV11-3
CASSLDRRSSGGGEQFF
TGTGCCAGCAGCTTAGATCGGCGGTCTAGCGGGGGAGGGGAGCAGTTCTTC
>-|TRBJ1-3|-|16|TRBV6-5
CASSYGGSFSGNTIYF
TGTGCCAGCAGTTACGGGGGGAGTTTCTCTGGAAACACCATATATTTT
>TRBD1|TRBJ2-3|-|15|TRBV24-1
CATSEPGQGADTQYF
TGTGCCACCAGTGAGCCTGGACAGGGGGCAGATACGCAGTATTTT
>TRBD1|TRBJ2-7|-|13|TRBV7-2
CASSSDRGERQYF
TGTGCCAGCAGCTCGGACAGGGGAGAACGGCAGTACTTC
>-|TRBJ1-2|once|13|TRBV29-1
CSTKAQTNYGYTF
TGCAGCACGAAAGCGCAGACTAACTATGGCTACACCTTC
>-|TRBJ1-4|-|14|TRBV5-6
CASSPTPQGEKLFF
TGTGCCAGCAGCCCAACCCCCCAGGGAGAAAAACTGTTTTTT
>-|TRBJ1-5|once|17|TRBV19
CASTPRAQISSNQPQHF
TGTGCCAGTACCCCGAGGGCCCAAATTAGTAGCAATCAGCCCCAGCATTTT
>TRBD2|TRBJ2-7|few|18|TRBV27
CASSPSGGAKSGGYEQYF
TGTGCCAGCAGTCCTAGCGGGGGGGCGAAATCCGGCGGGTACGAGCAGTACTTC
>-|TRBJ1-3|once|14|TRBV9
CASSAQGLGNTIYF
TGTGCCAGCAGCGCTCAGGGTCTTGGAAACACCATATATTTT
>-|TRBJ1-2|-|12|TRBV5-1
CASSAGRDGYTF
TGCGCCAGCAGCGCCGGTCGTGATGGCTACACCTTC
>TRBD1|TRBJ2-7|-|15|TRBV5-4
CASRSTGGGVDEQYF
TGTGCCAGCAGATCGACAGGGGGCGGGGTTGACGAGCAGTACTTC
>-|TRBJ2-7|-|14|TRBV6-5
CAREVEVLPYEQYF
TGTGCCCGCGAGGTTGAGGTACTTCCCTACGAGCAGTACTTC
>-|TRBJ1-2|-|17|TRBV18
CASSPQLRTELNYGYTF
TGTGCCAGCTCACCACAGCTTAGGACAGAGCTCAACTATGGCTACACCTTC
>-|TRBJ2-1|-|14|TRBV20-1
CSASREQGHNEQFF
TGCAGTGCTAGTCGGGAACAGGGCCACAATGAGCAGTTCTTC
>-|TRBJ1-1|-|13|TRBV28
CASGIQGITEAFF
TGTGCCAGCGGTATCCAGGGGATTACTGAAGCTTTCTTT
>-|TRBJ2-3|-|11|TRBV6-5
CASSSRETQYF
TGTGCCAGCAGTAGCAGGGAAACGCAGTATTTT
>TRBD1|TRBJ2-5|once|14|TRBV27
CASRPGQGRETQYF
TGTGCCAGCAGACCGGGACAGGGGCGAGAGACCCAGTACTTC
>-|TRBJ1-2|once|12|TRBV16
CASNEGNYGYTF
TGTGCCAGCAACGAGGGAAATTATGGCTACACCTTC
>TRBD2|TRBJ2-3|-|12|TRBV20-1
CSASAGGGTQYF
TGCAGTGCTAGTGCCGGGGGGGGTACGCAGTATTTT
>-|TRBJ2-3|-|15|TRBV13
CASSLYLVNTDTQYF
TGTGCCAGCAGCTTATACCTAGTTAACACAGATACGCAGTATTTT
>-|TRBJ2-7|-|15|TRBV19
CASSINSPGSYEQYF
TGTGCCAGTAGTATTAACTCACCCGGCTCCTACGAGCAGTACTTC
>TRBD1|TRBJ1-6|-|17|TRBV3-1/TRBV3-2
CASSNLPLGQGESPLHF
TGTGCCAGCAGCAACTTACCATTGGGACAGGGTGAATCACCCCTCCACTTT
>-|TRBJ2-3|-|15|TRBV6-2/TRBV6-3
CASSLDYGATDTQYF
TGTGCCAGCAGTCTGGACTACGGTGCCACAGATACGCAGTATTTT
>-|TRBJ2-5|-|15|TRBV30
CAWSVNGGPQETQYF
TGTGCCTGGAGTGTAAACGGGGGGCCCCAAGAGACCCAGTACTTC